This is a list of T cell receptor beta chains from one sample in a study of T cells in Graves' hyperthyroidism and ophthalmopathy. TCRdb ran MiXCR on the multiplex PCR reads and lists one entry per CDR3 protein. The sample yields almost 350,000 distinct CDR3 sequences, about a sixth seen once. The sequenced sample consisted of blood. These receptors all stem from a woman aged 35 to 49 with Graves' ophthalmopathy. The CDR3 runs from the conserved cysteine through the conserved F or W. Each record gives: V gene, clone size, J gene, D gene, CDR3 protein, CDR3 DNA. The D gene is left open where the match is weak. Rows may omit the clone size; those that give it use once, few, many or a size class.

TRBV6-1	many	TRBJ2-5	TRBD1	CASRGTGRGFQETQYF	TGTGCCAGCAGAGGGACAGGGAGGGGGTTCCAAGAGACCCAGTACTTC
TRBV12-3/TRBV12-4	many	TRBJ2-7	TRBD2	CASSSGSYEQYF	TGTGCCAGCAGTAGCGGGAGCTACGAGCAGTACTTC
TRBV19	many	TRBJ2-7	.	CASSALSRNYEQYF	TGTGCCAGTAGTGCCCTCTCTAGGAACTACGAGCAGTACTTC
TRBV28	many	TRBJ2-7	.	CASSPPGDLYEQYF	TGTGCCAGCAGTCCCCCAGGGGACTTATACGAGCAGTACTTC
TRBV5-1	many	TRBJ2-5	.	CASSLQVATGQETQYF	TGCGCCAGCAGCTTGCAAGTCGCGACTGGCCAAGAGACCCAGTACTTC
TRBV2	.	TRBJ1-2	.	CASKVDNNYGYNF	TGTGCCAGCAAGGTGGATAATAACTATGGCTACAACTTC
TRBV20-1	many	TRBJ2-2	TRBD1	CSARGQGVIGELFF	TGCAGTGCAAGAGGACAGGGGGTAATCGGGGAGCTGTTTTTC
TRBV6-1	.	TRBJ1-6	.	CASRALTESPLHF	TGTGCCAGCAGAGCCCTGACGGAGTCACCCCTCCACTTT
TRBV27	many	TRBJ2-2	.	CASSLFRVVATNTGELFF	TGTGCCAGCAGTTTGTTCCGGGTGGTAGCGACGAACACCGGGGAGCTGTTTTTT
TRBV11-2	.	TRBJ2-7	.	CASSLMVQPQHYEQYF	TGTGCCAGCAGCTTAATGGTCCAGCCCCAACATTACGAGCAGTACTTC
TRBV7-9	.	TRBJ1-1	TRBD1	CASSLDGQGNEAFF	TGTGCCAGCAGCCTTGATGGACAGGGGAATGAAGCTTTCTTT
TRBV6-1	many	TRBJ1-3	.	CASSPQDRGAGNTIYF	TGTGCCAGCAGTCCCCAGGACAGAGGAGCTGGAAACACCATATATTTT
TRBV5-1	.	TRBJ1-2	TRBD1	CASSLGQGIPGYTF	TGCGCCAGCAGCTTGGGACAGGGTATTCCTGGCTACACCTTC
TRBV6-1	many	TRBJ1-5	.	CASGTEVDQPQHF	TGTGCCAGCGGAACAGAGGTGGATCAGCCCCAGCATTTT
TRBV4-1	many	TRBJ2-5	TRBD2	CASSPQTGLVWETQYF	TGCGCCAGCAGCCCCCAAACGGGACTAGTCTGGGAGACCCAGTACTTC
TRBV20-1	many	TRBJ1-3	TRBD1	CSAETGPSGNTIYF	TGCAGTGCTGAGACAGGGCCCTCTGGAAACACCATATATTTT
TRBV28	many	TRBJ2-7	.	CASSLQTAAYEQYF	TGTGCCAGCAGTTTACAGACAGCTGCCTACGAGCAGTACTTC
TRBV4-1	few	TRBJ2-5	TRBD2	CASSQDPSAGGSETQYF	TGCGCCAGCAGCCAAGACCCCTCAGCGGGAGGGTCCGAGACCCAGTACTTC
TRBV20-1	many	TRBJ2-7	TRBD2	CSAGRGVYEQYF	TGCAGCGCGGGTCGGGGGGTGTACGAGCAGTACTTC
TRBV19	.	TRBJ1-1	TRBD1	CATRWATGTSAEAFF	TGTGCCACCCGCTGGGCGACAGGGACGAGTGCTGAAGCTTTCTTT
TRBV5-1	.	TRBJ2-5	.	CASSAGQTIQETQYF	TGCGCCAGCAGCGCCGGACAGACCATCCAAGAGACCCAGTACTTC
TRBV4-1	many	TRBJ2-7	.	CAGVGGLEQYF	TGCGCCGGAGTGGGGGGGCTCGAGCAGTACTTC
TRBV28	many	TRBJ2-5	.	CASGQGGQETQYF	TGTGCCTCGGGCCAGGGTGGGCAAGAGACCCAGTACTTC
TRBV6-1	few	TRBJ2-5	.	CASSEYTGRQETQYF	TGTGCCAGCAGTGAATATACAGGCCGCCAAGAGACCCAGTACTTC
TRBV9	many	TRBJ1-3	.	CASSVASSGNTIYF	TGTGCCAGCAGCGTAGCGAGCTCTGGAAACACCATATATTTT
TRBV12-3/TRBV12-4	many	TRBJ1-5	TRBD1	CASSATGGLEPQHF	TGTGCCAGCAGTGCCACAGGGGGCTTAGAGCCCCAGCATTTT
TRBV11-2	many	TRBJ2-5	TRBD2	CASRQWGGRVETQYF	TGTGCCAGCAGACAATGGGGCGGGAGGGTAGAGACCCAGTACTTC
TRBV20-1	many	TRBJ1-6	.	CSAREGGYNSPLHF	TGCAGTGCTAGAGAGGGGGGGTATAATTCACCCCTCCACTTT
TRBV28	.	TRBJ1-2	TRBD1	CASSFRGMHGYTF	TGTGCCAGCAGTTTCAGGGGGATGCATGGCTACACCTTC
TRBV19	many	TRBJ1-2	.	CASSMRERGYTF	TGTGCCAGTAGTATGAGGGAACGGGGCTACACCTTC
TRBV12-3/TRBV12-4	.	TRBJ1-1	TRBD1	CASIPGQLLNTEAFF	TGTGCCAGCATTCCGGGACAGTTACTGAACACTGAAGCTTTCTTT
TRBV7-1	few	TRBJ2-3	TRBD1	CASSSIKRGQGISDTQYF	TGTGCCAGCAGTTCAATAAAACGTGGACAGGGGATCTCAGATACGCAGTATTTT
TRBV7-9	many	TRBJ1-1	.	CASSPNHEAFF	TGTGCCAGCAGCCCGAATCACGAAGCTTTCTTT
TRBV30	many	TRBJ1-6	.	CAWRGSDNSPLHF	TGTGCCTGGAGGGGCAGTGATAATTCACCCCTCCACTTT
TRBV5-1	many	TRBJ2-7	TRBD2	CASSRGLAGGREQYF	TGCGCCAGCAGCCGAGGACTAGCGGGAGGTCGCGAGCAGTACTTC
TRBV6-5	many	TRBJ2-2	TRBD2	CASSYSLAGRSGELFF	TGTGCCAGCAGTTACTCCCTAGCGGGAAGGTCCGGGGAGCTGTTTTTT
TRBV27	many	TRBJ2-7	TRBD1	CASRYYRDRAYEQYF	TGTGCCAGCAGATACTACCGGGACAGGGCCTACGAGCAGTACTTC
TRBV12-3/TRBV12-4	many	TRBJ1-3	.	CASTFDGGITIYF	TGTGCCAGCACCTTCGACGGGGGCATCACCATATATTTT
TRBV12-3/TRBV12-4	.	TRBJ2-7	.	CASSLASRTYEQYF	TGTGCCAGCAGTTTAGCGTCCAGGACCTACGAGCAGTACTTC
TRBV10-3	.	TRBJ2-7	.	CAISEGDLLEQYF	TGTGCCATCAGTGAAGGGGACCTTCTCGAGCAGTACTTC
TRBV7-2	many	TRBJ2-5	TRBD2	CASSPELARQETQYF	TGTGCCAGCAGCCCTGAACTAGCGCGCCAAGAGACCCAGTACTTC
TRBV19	many	TRBJ2-7	.	CASRRKGSSYEQYF	TGTGCCAGTAGGCGTAAAGGAAGCTCCTACGAGCAGTACTTC
TRBV6-1	many	TRBJ1-5	.	CASSEGGWYVSNQPQHF	TGTGCCAGCAGTGAAGGGGGATGGTACGTTAGCAATCAGCCCCAGCATTTT
TRBV3-1	many	TRBJ2-5	TRBD2	CASSQTSGSRETQYF	TGTGCCAGCAGCCAGACTAGCGGGAGTAGGGAGACCCAGTACTTC
TRBV12-3/TRBV12-4	many	TRBJ2-2	.	CASSLTLGRGTGELFF	TGTGCCAGCAGTTTAACCCTCGGAAGGGGCACCGGGGAGCTGTTTTTT
TRBV6-1	.	TRBJ2-7	.	CASSPGTLLGYEQYF	TGTGCCAGCAGCCCAGGGACACTCTTGGGCTACGAGCAGTACTTC
TRBV29-1	.	TRBJ1-5	.	CSVLGENQPQPF	TGCAGCGTCCTGGGAGAGAATCAGCCCCAGCCTTTT
TRBV6-1	.	TRBJ1-5	.	CASSEAPRVVGNQPQHF	TGTGCCAGCAGTGAGGCCCCCAGGGTTGTCGGCAATCAGCCCCAGCATTTT
TRBV6-2/TRBV6-3	many	TRBJ2-7	.	CASSLLTYLGEQYF	TGTGCCAGCAGCTTACTGACCTACCTGGGGGAGCAGTACTTC
TRBV6-4	.	TRBJ1-1	.	CASSAYTNRASTNTEAFF	TGTGCCAGCAGTGCCTACACTAACAGGGCCTCCACGAACACTGAAGCTTTCTTT